Described below is a single T cell receptor beta chain sequence and its context. Patients in Seattle were enrolled during active infection, then followed longitudinally. Clones were read by immunoSEQ multiplex PCR, and TCRdb kept only the in-frame ones, dropping some. The sample shows fewer than 250,000 clones, about 82% of them seen only once. This entry belongs to a study of blood T cell repertoires in COVID-19. Overall study context: Nucleic acid was either cDNA or gDNA, and it came from T cells, B-cell-depleted T cells, or PBMCs.

The CDR3 has 14 residues. Sequencing used peripheral blood. J is TRBJ1-4 and V is TRBV21-1; the table names TRBD1, a call not compared with the DNA. TRBV21-1 is annotated as a pseudogene. This sequence was found in a man aged 60 to 69 with COVID-19, enrolled during active disease. The CDR3 region has the DNA TGTGCCAGCAGCACCCAGGGGGCTAATGAAAAACTGTTTTTT. Residues: CASSTQGANEKLFF.